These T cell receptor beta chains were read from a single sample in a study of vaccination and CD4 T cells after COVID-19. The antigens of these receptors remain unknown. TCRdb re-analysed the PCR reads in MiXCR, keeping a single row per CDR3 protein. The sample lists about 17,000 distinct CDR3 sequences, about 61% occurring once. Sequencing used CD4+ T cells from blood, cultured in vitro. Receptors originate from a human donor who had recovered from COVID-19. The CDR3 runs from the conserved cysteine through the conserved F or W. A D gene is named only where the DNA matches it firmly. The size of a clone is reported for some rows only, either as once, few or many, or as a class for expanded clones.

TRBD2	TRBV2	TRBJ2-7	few	CASTGLAGRFEQYF	TGTGCCAGCACGGGACTAGCGGGAAGGTTCGAGCAGTACTTC
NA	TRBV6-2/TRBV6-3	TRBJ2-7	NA	CASRIWERVGEQYF	TGTGCCAGCAGGATCTGGGAGAGGGTAGGCGAGCAGTACTTC
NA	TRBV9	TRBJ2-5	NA	CASSGNPQETQYF	TGTGCCAGCAGCGGGAACCCCCAAGAGACCCAGTACTTC
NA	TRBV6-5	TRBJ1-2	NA	CASSYYREYYGYTF	TGTGCCAGCAGTTACTACAGGGAGTACTATGGCTACACCTTC
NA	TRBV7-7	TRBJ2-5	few	CASSSEAPETQYF	TGTGCTAGCAGCTCTGAGGCCCCTGAGACCCAGTACTTC
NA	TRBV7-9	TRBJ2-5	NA	CASSLGSEHWETQYF	TGTGCCAGCAGCTTAGGTAGCGAGCATTGGGAGACCCAGTACTTC
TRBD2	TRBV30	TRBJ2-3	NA	CAWSPGGIRPDTQYF	TGTGCCTGGAGTCCCGGGGGGATACGTCCAGATACGCAGTATTTT
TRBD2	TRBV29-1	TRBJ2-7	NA	CSVAGGEGYEQYF	TGCAGCGTTGCTGGAGGGGAGGGGTACGAGCAGTACTTC
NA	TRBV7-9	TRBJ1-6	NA	CASSLSGLYNSPLHF	TGTGCCAGCAGCTTAAGTGGACTTTATAATTCACCCCTCCACTTT
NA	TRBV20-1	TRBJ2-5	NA	CSVQVGETQYF	TGCAGTGTACAGGTGGGGGAGACCCAGTACTTC
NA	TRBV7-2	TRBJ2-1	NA	CASSLQSYNEQFF	TGTGCCAGCAGCTTACAATCCTACAATGAGCAGTTCTTC
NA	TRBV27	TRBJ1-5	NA	CASSLFWGQPQHF	TGTGCCAGCAGTTTATTTTGGGGTCAGCCCCAGCATTTT
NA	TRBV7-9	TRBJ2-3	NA	CASSRTGTVPTDTQYF	TGCGCCAGCAGCAGGACCGGGACGGTCCCCACAGATACGCAGTATTTT
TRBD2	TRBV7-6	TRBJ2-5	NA	CASSFTTSAETQYF	TGTGCCAGCAGCTTCACGACTAGCGCGGAGACCCAGTACTTC
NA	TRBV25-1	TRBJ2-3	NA	CASTRFSTDMQYF	TGTGCCAGCACCAGGTTTAGCACAGATATGCAGTATTTT
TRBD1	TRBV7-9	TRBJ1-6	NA	CASSVTGDAPLHF	TGTGCCAGCAGCGTGACAGGGGACGCACCCCTCCACTTT
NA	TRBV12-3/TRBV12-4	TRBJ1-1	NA	CASSLSGQGTEAFF	TGTGCCAGCAGTTTGTCTGGGCAGGGGACTGAAGCTTTCTTT
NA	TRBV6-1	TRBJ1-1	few	CASNTLGDTEAFF	TGTGCCAGCAACACCTTGGGGGACACTGAAGCTTTCTTT
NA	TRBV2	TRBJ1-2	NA	CASSEYGGGYTF	TGTGCCAGCAGTGAGTATGGTGGCGGCTACACCTTC
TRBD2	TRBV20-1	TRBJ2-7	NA	CSARDSGGPPYEQYF	TGCAGTGCTAGAGATTCGGGAGGACCCCCCTACGAGCAGTACTTC
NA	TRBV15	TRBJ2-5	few	CATSGPVQETQYF	TGTGCCACCAGTGGGCCCGTCCAAGAGACCCAGTACTTC
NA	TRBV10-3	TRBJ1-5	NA	CAISADRPYSNQPQHF	TGTGCCATCAGCGCCGACAGGCCTTATAGCAATCAGCCCCAGCATTTT
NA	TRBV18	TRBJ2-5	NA	CASSRHSGFQETQYF	TGTGCCAGCTCACGGCATTCGGGGTTCCAAGAGACCCAGTACTTC
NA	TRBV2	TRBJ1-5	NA	CASSEYHGNQPQHF	TGTGCCAGCAGTGAATATCACGGAAATCAGCCCCAGCATTTT
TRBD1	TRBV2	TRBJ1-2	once	CASSATGDGYTF	TGTGCCAGCAGCGCTACAGGGGATGGCTACACCTTC
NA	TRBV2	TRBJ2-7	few	CASQTSPYEQYF	TGTGCCAGCCAGACTTCCCCCTACGAGCAGTACTTC
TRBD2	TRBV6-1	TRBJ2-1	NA	CASVSLAGVGNEQFF	TGTGCCAGCGTTTCCCTAGCGGGAGTAGGTAATGAGCAGTTCTTC
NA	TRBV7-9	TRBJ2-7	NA	CASSLLGGTSYYEQYF	TGTGCCAGCAGCTTACTCGGCGGGACCTCATACTACGAGCAGTACTTC
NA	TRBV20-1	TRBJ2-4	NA	CSASGHGPKNIQYF	TGCAGTGCTAGCGGACACGGCCCTAAAAACATTCAGTACTTC
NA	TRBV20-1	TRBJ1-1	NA	CSARGKGREAFF	TGCAGTGCCCGGGGGAAAGGCCGTGAAGCTTTCTTT
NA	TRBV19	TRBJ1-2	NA	CASSIDPGSRTNTF	TGTGCCAGTAGTATAGATCCGGGTAGCCGGACTAACACCTTC
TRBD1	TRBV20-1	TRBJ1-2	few	CSARKTGLVGYTF	TGCAGTGCTAGAAAGACAGGGCTTGTGGGCTACACCTTC
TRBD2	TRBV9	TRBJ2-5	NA	CASTPIAGGLETQYF	TGTGCCAGCACCCCGATAGCGGGAGGTTTAGAGACCCAGTACTTC
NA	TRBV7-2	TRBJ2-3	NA	CASSLDGDTQYF	TGTGCCAGCAGCCTGGATGGAGATACGCAGTATTTT
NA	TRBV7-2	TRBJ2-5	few	CASSSVWPPETQYF	TGTGCCAGCAGCTCCGTGTGGCCGCCAGAGACCCAGTACTTC
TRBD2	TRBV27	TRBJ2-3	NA	CASSPRTSGNREDTQYF	TGTGCCAGCAGTCCACGGACTAGCGGGAACAGGGAAGATACGCAGTATTTT
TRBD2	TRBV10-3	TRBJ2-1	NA	CAISATSGIHNEQFF	TGTGCCATCAGTGCGACTAGCGGGATACACAATGAGCAGTTCTTC
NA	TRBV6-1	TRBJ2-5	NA	CASSPSRGGEETQYF	TGTGCCAGCAGCCCCTCCCGGGGCGGGGAAGAGACCCAGTACTTC
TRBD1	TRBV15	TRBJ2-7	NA	CAISGDRGSSYEQYF	TGTGCCATCAGCGGGGACAGGGGGAGCTCCTACGAGCAGTACTTC
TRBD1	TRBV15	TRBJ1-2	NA	CATSRGDSNYGYTF	TGTGCCACCAGCAGGGGGGACAGTAACTATGGCTACACCTTC
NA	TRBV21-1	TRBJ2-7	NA	CASRQSGRVPYEQYF	TGTGCCAGCAGACAGAGCGGGAGAGTTCCCTACGAGCAGTACTTC
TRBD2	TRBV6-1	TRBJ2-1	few	CASRPRLAGNNEQFF	TGTGCCAGCAGACCAAGACTAGCGGGGAACAATGAGCAGTTCTTC
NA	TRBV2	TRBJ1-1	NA	CASSEAGQNTEAFF	TGTGCCAGCAGTGAAGCAGGGCAGAACACTGAAGCTTTCTTT
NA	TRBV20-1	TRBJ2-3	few	CSARSARDTQYF	TGCAGTGCTAGATCCGCGCGGGATACGCAGTATTTT
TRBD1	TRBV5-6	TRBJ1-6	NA	CASSLGRRYRGDSPLHF	TGTGCCAGCAGCTTGGGGAGGCGATACAGGGGCGATTCACCCCTCCACTTT
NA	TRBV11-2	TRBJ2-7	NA	CASSPWGYEQYF	TGTGCCAGCAGCCCATGGGGCTACGAGCAGTACTTC
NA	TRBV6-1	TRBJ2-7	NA	CASSEAKAATPTYEQYF	TGTGCCAGCAGTGAAGCTAAGGCCGCGACACCAACCTACGAGCAGTACTTC
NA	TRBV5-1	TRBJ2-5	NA	CASSPGGGGFQETQYF	TGCGCCAGCAGCCCGGGTGGGGGGGGCTTCCAAGAGACCCAGTACTTC
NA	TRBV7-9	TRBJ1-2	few	CASSLSGYSNYGYTF	TGTGCCAGCAGCTTAAGTGGGTATTCCAACTATGGCTACACCTTC
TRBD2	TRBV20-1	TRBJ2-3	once	CSARDPAGNTDTQYF	TGCAGTGCTAGAGACCCAGCGGGGAACACAGATACGCAGTATTTT
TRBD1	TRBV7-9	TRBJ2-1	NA	CASSSGTGDNEQFF	TGTGCCAGCAGCTCCGGAACAGGGGACAATGAGCAGTTCTTC
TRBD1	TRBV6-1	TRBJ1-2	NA	CASRRDSNYGYTF	TGTGCCAGCAGAAGGGACAGCAACTATGGCTACACCTTC
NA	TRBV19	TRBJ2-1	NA	CASSIKGGDNEQFF	TGTGCCAGTAGTATTAAGGGCGGCGACAATGAGCAGTTCTTC
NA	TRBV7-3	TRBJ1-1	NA	CASSFGEDTEAFF	TGTGCCAGCAGCTTCGGCGAGGACACTGAAGCTTTCTTT
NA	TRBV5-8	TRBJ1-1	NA	CASSLRQSPEAFF	TGTGCCAGCAGCTTACGACAGTCCCCTGAAGCTTTCTTT
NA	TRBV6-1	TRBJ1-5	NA	CASSELGQEHQPQHF	TGTGCCAGCAGTGAACTAGGACAAGAGCATCAGCCCCAGCATTTT
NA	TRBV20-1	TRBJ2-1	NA	CSAITGHISYNEQFF	TGCAGTGCTATAACAGGGCACATCTCCTACAATGAGCAGTTCTTC
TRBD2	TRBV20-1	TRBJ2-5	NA	CSARSGLAGGETQYF	TGCAGTGCTAGAAGTGGGCTAGCGGGAGGAGAGACCCAGTACTTC